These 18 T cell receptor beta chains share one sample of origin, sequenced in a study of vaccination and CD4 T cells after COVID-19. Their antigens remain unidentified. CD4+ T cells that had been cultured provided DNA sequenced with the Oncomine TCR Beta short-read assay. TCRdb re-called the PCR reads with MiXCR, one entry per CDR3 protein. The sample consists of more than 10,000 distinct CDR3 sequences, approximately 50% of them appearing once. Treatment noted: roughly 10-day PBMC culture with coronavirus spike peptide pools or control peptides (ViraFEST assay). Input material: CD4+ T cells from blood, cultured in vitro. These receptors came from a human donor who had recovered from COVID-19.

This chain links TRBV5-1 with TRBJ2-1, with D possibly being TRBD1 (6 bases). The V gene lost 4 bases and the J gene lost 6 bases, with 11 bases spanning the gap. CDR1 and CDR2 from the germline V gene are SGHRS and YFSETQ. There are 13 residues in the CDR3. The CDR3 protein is CASSPTTGNEQFF. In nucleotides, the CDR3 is TGCGCCAGCAGCCCTACGACAGGCAATGAGCAGTTCTTC.

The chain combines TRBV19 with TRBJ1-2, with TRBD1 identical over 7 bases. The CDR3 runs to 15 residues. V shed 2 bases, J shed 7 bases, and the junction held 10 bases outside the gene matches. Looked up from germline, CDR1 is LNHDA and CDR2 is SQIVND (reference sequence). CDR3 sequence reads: CASSIIGQVGGGYTF. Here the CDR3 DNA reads TGTGCCAGTAGTATAATTGGACAGGTTGGTGGTGGCTACACCTTC. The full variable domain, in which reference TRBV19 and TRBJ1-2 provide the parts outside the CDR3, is DGGITQSPKYLFRKEGQNVTLSCEQNLNHDAMYWYRQDPGQGLRLIYYSQIVNDFQKGDIAEGYSVSREKKESFPLTVTSAQKNPTAFYLCASSIIGQVGGGYTFGSGTRLTVV.

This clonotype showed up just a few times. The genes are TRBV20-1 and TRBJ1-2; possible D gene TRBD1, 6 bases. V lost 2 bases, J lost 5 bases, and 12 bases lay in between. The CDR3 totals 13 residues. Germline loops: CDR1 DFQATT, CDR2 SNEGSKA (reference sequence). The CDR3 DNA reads TGCAGTGCTAGAACCCGACAGGATTATGGCTACACCTTC. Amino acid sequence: CSARTRQDYGYTF.

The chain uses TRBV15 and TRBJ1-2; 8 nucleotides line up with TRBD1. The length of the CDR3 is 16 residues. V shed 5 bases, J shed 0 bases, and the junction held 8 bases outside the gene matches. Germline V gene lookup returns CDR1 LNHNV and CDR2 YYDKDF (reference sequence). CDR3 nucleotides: TGTGCCACCAGCCGAAGTGGACAGGGAGCTAACTATGGCTACACCTTC. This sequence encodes CATSRSGQGANYGYTF.

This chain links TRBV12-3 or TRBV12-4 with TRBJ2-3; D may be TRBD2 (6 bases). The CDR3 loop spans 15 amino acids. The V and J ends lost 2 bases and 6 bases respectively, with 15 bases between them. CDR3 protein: CASSLSMGGRDTQYF. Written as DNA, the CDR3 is TGTGCCAGCAGTTTATCGATGGGGGGTAGGGATACGCAGTATTTT.

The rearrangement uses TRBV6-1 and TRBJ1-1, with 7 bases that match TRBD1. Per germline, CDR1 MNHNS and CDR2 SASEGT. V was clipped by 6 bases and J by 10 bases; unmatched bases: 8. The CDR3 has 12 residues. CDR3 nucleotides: TGTGCCAGCAGCCTGGACAGGCGGTCAGCTTTCTTT. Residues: CASSLDRRSAFF.

DNA for the CDR3: TGTGCCAGCAGTGTTCGGACAGGGAAGCAGTACTTC. The encoded protein is CASSVRTGKQYF. V is TRBV2 and J is TRBJ2-7, with 8 bases aligning to TRBD1. The CDR3 has 12 residues. The germline V gene encodes CDR1 SNHLY and CDR2 FYNNEI. V was clipped by 4 bases and J by 8 bases; unmatched bases: 4. Combining the CDR3 with reference TRBV2 and TRBJ2-7 gives the whole variable domain EPEVTQTPSHQVTQMGQEVILRCVPISNHLYFYWYRQILGQKVEFLVSFYNNEISEKSEIFDDQFSVERPDGSNFTLKIRSTKLEDSAMYFCASSVRTGKQYFGPGTRLTVT.

The CDR3 DNA is TGCAGTGCTAGAGACCCCCGGGTCCCCTATGGCTACACCTTC. Translating gives CSARDPRVPYGYTF. V is TRBV20-1 and J is TRBJ1-2; D not resolved. Trimming took 0 bases from V and 4 from J, leaving 12 bases between them. Germline V gene sequence: CDR1 DFQATT, CDR2 SNEGSKA (reference sequence). The CDR3 length is 14 residues.

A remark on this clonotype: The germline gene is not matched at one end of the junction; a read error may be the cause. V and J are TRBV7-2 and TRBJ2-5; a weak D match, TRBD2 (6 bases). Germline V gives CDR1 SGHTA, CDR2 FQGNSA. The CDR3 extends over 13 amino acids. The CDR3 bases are TGTGCCAGCAGTTTAGCGGCGTTTGAGACCCAGTACTTC. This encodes CASSLAAFETQYF.

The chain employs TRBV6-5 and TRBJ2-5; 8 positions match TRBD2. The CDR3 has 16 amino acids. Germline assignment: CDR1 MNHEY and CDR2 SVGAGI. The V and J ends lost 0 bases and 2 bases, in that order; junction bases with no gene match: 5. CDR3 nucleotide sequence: TGTGCCAGCAGTTACTCGGGTAGCGGGGTACAAGAGACCCAGTACTTC. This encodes CASSYSGSGVQETQYF.

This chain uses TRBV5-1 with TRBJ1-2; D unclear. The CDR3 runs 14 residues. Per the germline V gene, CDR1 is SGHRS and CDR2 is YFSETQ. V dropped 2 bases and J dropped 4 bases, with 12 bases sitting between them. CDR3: CASSLLASGYGYTF. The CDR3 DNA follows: TGCGCCAGCAGCTTACTAGCCAGCGGCTATGGCTACACCTTC.

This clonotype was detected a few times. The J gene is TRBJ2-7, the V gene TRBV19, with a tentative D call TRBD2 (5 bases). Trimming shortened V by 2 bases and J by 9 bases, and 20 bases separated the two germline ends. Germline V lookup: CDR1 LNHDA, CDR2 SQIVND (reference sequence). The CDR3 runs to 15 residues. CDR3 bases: TGTGCCAGTAGTATATCCCCCCTTGGGCGCCGGGGGCAGTACTTC. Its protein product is CASSISPLGRRGQYF.

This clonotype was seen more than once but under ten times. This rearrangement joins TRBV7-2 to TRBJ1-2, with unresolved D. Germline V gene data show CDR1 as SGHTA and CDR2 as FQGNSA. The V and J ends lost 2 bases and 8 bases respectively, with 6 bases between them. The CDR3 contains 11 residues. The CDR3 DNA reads TGTGCCAGCAGCTTACGTGGAGGCTACACCTTC. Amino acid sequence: CASSLRGGYTF.

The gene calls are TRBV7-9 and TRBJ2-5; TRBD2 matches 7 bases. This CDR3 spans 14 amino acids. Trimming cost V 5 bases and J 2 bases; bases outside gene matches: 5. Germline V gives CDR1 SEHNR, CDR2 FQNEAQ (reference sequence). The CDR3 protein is CASSRTSVQETQYF. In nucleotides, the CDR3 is TGTGCCAGCAGCCGCACTAGCGTACAAGAGACCCAGTACTTC.

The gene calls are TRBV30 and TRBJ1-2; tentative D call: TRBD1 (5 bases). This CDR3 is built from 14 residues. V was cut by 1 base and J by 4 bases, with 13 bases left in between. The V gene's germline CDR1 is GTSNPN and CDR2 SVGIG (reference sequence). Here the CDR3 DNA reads TGTGCCTGGAGTGAACCAGGGACCCCCTATGGCTACACCTTC. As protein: CAWSEPGTPYGYTF.

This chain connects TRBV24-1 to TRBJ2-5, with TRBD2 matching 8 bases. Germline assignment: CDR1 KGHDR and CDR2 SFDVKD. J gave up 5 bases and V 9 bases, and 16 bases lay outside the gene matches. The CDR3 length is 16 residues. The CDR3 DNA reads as TGTGCCACCTCTTCCGGGGCACAGGGCGGGGGGGAGACCCAGTACTTC. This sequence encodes CATSSGAQGGGETQYF.

The CDR3 sequence is CSAPRWGGETQYF. The CDR3 nucleotides are TGCAGTGCTCCCCGGTGGGGGGGGGAGACCCAGTACTTC. This chain connects TRBV20-1 to TRBJ2-5; TRBD2 matches at 7 bases. This CDR3 region has 13 residues. Trimming removed 5 bases from V and 5 bases from J; junction bases left unmatched: 8. Germline loops: CDR1 DFQATT, CDR2 SNEGSKA (reference sequence).

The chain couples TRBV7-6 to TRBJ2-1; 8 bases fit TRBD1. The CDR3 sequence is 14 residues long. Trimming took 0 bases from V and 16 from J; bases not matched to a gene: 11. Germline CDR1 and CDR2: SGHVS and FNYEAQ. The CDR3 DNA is TGTGCCAGCAGCTTAGCGAAAACGACAGGGGATCAATTCTTC. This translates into CASSLAKTTGDQFF. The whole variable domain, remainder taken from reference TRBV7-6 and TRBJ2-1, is GAGVSQSPRYKVTKRGQDVALRCDPISGHVSLYWYRQALGQGPEFLTYFNYEAQQDKSGLPNDRFSAERPEGSISTLTIQRTEQRDSAMYRCASSLAKTTGDQFFGPGTRLTVL.